This TCR beta chain stems from a study of T cell responses to AZD1222 COVID-19 vaccine. As for the study in general: Second doses that came at about 4 or about 12 weeks were put together.

Measured with immunoSEQ multiplex PCR; TCRdb has only the in-frame clones, and not every one. Of over 75,000 clones in the sample, roughly nine tenths are singletons; the top ten hold around 2%. Study-wide findings and caveats: Samples come after the peak T cell response, not at day 14. Vaccine-associated CD4 TCRs spanned spike, dominant at 160-218 and 743-854.

Regarding this clone: Its cognate antigen is unknown.

The CDR3 contains 16 residues. The germline V gene has CDR1 LGHNA and CDR2 YNFKEQ. Trimming shortened V by 0 bases and J by 3 bases, and 13 bases separated the two germline ends. The chain carries TRBV4-2 and TRBJ2-3; D gene unclear. The clonotype comes from an adult in good health. The sample was peripheral blood, taken on day 0 of AZD1222 vaccination. CDR3 sequence: CASSQDMSEQTDTQYF. CDR3 bases: TGTGCCAGCAGCCAAGATATGTCGGAACAAACAGATACGCAGTATTTT.